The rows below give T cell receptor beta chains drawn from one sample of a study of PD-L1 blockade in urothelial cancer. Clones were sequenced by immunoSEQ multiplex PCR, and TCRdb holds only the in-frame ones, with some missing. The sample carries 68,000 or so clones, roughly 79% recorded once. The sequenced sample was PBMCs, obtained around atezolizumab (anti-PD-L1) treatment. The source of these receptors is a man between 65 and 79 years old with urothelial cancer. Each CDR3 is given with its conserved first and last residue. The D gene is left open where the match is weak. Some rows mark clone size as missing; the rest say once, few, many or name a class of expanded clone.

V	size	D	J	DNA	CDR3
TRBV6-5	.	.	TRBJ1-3	TGTGCCAGCAGCCGAACATCCTCTGGAAACACCATATATTTT	CASSRTSSGNTIYF
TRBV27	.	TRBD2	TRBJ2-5	TGTGCCAGCAGTTTTTCTTTCGGGAGGGCAACCCAAGAGACCCAGTACTTC	CASSFSFGRATQETQYF
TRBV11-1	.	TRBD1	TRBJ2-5	TGTGCAAGCGGGTACAGGGGGTCGTCAGAGACCCAGTACTTC	CASGYRGSSETQYF
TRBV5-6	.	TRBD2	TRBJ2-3	TGTGCCAGCAGCTCCAGAGGCGGGAGCACGGATACGCAGTATTTT	CASSSRGGSTDTQYF
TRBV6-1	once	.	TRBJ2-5	TGTGCCAGCAGTCTAGCGGAGACCCAGTACTTC	CASSLAETQYF
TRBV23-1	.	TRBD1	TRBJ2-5	TGCGCCAGCAGTCAATCGAGGACAGGGGGCGGAGAGACCCAGTACTTC	CASSQSRTGGGETQYF
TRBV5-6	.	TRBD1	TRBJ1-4	TGTGCCAGCAGCTTGGGGACAGGGGAGTTTAATGAAAAACTGTTTTTT	CASSLGTGEFNEKLFF
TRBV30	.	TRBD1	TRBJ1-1	TGTGCCTGGAGTGTAACCCGGACAGGGGCTGAAGCTTTCTTT	CAWSVTRTGAEAFF
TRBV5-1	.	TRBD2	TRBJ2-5	TGCGCCAGCAGCTTGGCGGCTAGCGGGGGGGAAGAGACCCAGTACTTC	CASSLAASGGEETQYF
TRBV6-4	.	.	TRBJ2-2	TGTGCCAGCGCCCGGGATTGGGCCGGGGAGCTGTTTTTT	CASARDWAGELFF
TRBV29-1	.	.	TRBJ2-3	TGCAGCGTTGAAGATGGGAGGGGGGACACAGATACGCAGTATTTT	CSVEDGRGDTDTQYF
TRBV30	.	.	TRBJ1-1	TGTGCCTGGAGTGTAGGACAGAACACTGAAGCTTTCTTT	CAWSVGQNTEAFF
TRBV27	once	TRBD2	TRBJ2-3	TGTGCCAGCAGTTCCAGACTAGCGGGCCAGAGCACAGATACGCAGTATTTT	CASSSRLAGQSTDTQYF
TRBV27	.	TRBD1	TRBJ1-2	TGTGCCAGCCGTCCAATCGGACAGGGGGGTAACTATGGCTACACCTTC	CASRPIGQGGNYGYTF
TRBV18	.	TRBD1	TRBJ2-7	TGTGCCAGCTCACCACCCTTTGCAGGGGGCGCTTTCCTACATGAGCAGTACTTC	CASSPPFAGGAFLHEQYF
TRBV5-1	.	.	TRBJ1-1	TGCGCCAGCAGGGACAGAGATGTGAACACTGAAGCTTTCTTT	CASRDRDVNTEAFF
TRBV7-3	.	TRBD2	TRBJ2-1	TGTGCCAGCAGCTTAACGATGGCTAGCGGGGGGGCGGGTGAGCAGTTCTTC	CASSLTMASGGAGEQFF
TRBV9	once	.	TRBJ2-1	TGTGCCAGCAGCGTAGATTGGTCGGGGGTCTACAATGAGCAGTTCTTC	CASSVDWSGVYNEQFF
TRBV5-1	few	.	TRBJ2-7	TGCGCCAGCAGCCCGAGGGCAAATTCCTACGAGCAGTACTTC	CASSPRANSYEQYF
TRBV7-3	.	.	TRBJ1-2	TGTGCCAGCAGCCCGACAGGTTCCTATGGCTACACCTTC	CASSPTGSYGYTF
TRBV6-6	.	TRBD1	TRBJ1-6	TGTGCCAGCAGCTACCGGCGGACAGGGGTATTCTCACCCCTCCACTTT	CASSYRRTGVFSPLHF
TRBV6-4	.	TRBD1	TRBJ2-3	TGTGCCAGCAGTGAGTTTGGGACAGGGGTCGATACGCAGTATTTT	CASSEFGTGVDTQYF
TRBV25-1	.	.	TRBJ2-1	TGTGCCAGCAGTGAAGGTCGGGACAATGAGCAGTTCTTC	CASSEGRDNEQFF
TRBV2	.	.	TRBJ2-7	TGTGCCAGCAATGAAAAGGGAGGTGACCTAGCCTACGAGCAGTACTTC	CASNEKGGDLAYEQYF
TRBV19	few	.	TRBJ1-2	TGTGCCAGTAGTACCTCGACAGATTCTGGCTACACCTTC	CASSTSTDSGYTF
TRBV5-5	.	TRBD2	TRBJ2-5	TGTGCCAGCAGCCCCTCCGGAAGGATAGCGGGATCAGAGACCCAGTACTTC	CASSPSGRIAGSETQYF
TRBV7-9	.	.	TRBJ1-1	TGTGCCAGCAGCTTAGCGGCACTATTGAACACTGAAGCTTTCTTT	CASSLAALLNTEAFF
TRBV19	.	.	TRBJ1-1	TGTGCCAGTAGGTTGACGGAAGGCGGCACTGAAGCTTTCTTT	CASRLTEGGTEAFF
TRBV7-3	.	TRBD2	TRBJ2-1	TGTGCCAGCAGCTTAGAAGGGACTAGCGGTCACAATGAGCAGTTCTTC	CASSLEGTSGHNEQFF
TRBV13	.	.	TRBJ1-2	TGTGCCAGCAGCTCCCCACCACAGAGAGGGAGGGAAGGCTACACCTTC	CASSSPPQRGREGYTF
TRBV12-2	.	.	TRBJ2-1	TGTGCAAGTCGCTTAGCTTCAGACAGGGAGTCCTACAATGAGCAGTTCTTC	CASRLASDRESYNEQFF
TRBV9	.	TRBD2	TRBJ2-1	TGTGCCAGCAGCTCCCTCAGCCTGGGGGGGGGTTCCTACAATGAGCAGTTCTTC	CASSSLSLGGGSYNEQFF
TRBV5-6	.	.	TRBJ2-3	TGTGCCAGCAGCTTTAGTAGCACAGATACGCAGTATTTT	CASSFSSTDTQYF